Below are 22 T cell receptor beta chains sequenced from a single sample in a study of human T cells and chemical hapten exposure. TCRdb analysed the RACE reads with MiXCR anew, one entry per CDR3 protein. The sample yields nearly 85,000 distinct CDR3 sequences, 11% seen once. As for time point: patch test 2, 6 weeks after DPC sensitization. Treatment described: therapeutic diphenylcyclopropenone sensitization with weekly scalp DPC. Material: whole blood, obtained in connection with sensitization to the hapten diphenylcyclopropenone (DPC). These receptor sequences come from a man between 18 and 29 years old with alopecia areata. Some clones in this sample may be carry-over from other donors' samples.

The chain recombines TRBV18 with TRBJ2-2; D might be TRBD2 (5 bases). Trimming shortened V by 2 bases and J by 0 bases, and 7 bases separated the two germline ends. The V gene's germline CDR1 is KGHSH and CDR2 LQKENI. CDR3 size: 15 residues. The CDR3 bases are TGTGCCAGCTCACCAAGGGAGCCGAACACCGGGGAGCTGTTTTTT. Its translation is CASSPREPNTGELFF.

V is TRBV18 and J is TRBJ2-3, with D hard to call. Looked up from germline, CDR1 is KGHSH and CDR2 is LQKENI. Trimming pared 1 base from V and 4 bases from J, leaving 9 bases between. The CDR3 is 14 amino acids. CDR3 sequence: CASSPQWVADTQYF. The CDR3 DNA is TGTGCCAGCTCACCACAGTGGGTAGCAGATACGCAGTATTTT.

This clonotype was counted a few times. V gene TRBV7-7 combines with J gene TRBJ2-2, with unresolved D. The CDR3 covers 15 residues. Germline V gene lookup returns CDR1 SSHAT and CDR2 FNYEAQ (reference sequence). V lost 2 bases and J lost 0, with 7 bases in between. In nucleotides, the CDR3 is TGTGCCAGCAGCTTATATTCTTCGAACACCGGGGAGCTGTTTTTT. Protein product: CASSLYSSNTGELFF.

This clonotype has only one observation. CDR3 protein: CASSVAERGRDTQYF. The CDR3 DNA reads as TGTGCCAGCAGCGTAGCGGAAAGGGGAAGAGATACGCAGTATTTT. The chain recombines TRBV9 with TRBJ2-3, with D tentatively TRBD1 (5 bases). V shed 0 bases and J shed 5 bases, with 13 bases lying between them. The CDR3 sequence is 15 residues long. The germline gives CDR1 SGDLS, CDR2 YYNGEE.

The chain joins TRBV10-3 to TRBJ1-5; 9 bases line up with TRBD1. The ends lost 6 bases at V and 5 bases at J; junction bases unmatched: 2. This CDR3 contains 13 residues. Germline values: CDR1 ENHRY, CDR2 SYGVKD. CDR3 sequence reads: CAISRDRDQPQHF. As DNA, the CDR3 is TGTGCCATCAGCCGGGACAGGGATCAGCCCCAGCATTTT.

This clonotype was seen only a few times. The chain carries TRBV20-1 and TRBJ2-7; either TRBD1 or TRBD2 may fit D (6 bases each). The germline V and J ends were trimmed by 5 bases and 2 bases, with 16 bases remaining between them. This CDR3 has 14 residues. Germline values: CDR1 DFQATT, CDR2 SNEGSKA (reference sequence). The CDR3 region is CSAAQGGQTYEQYF. CDR3 DNA: TGCAGTGCTGCCCAGGGAGGACAGACCTACGAGCAGTACTTC.

This clonotype has only a few counts. This CDR3 is CASTGGTGELFF. As DNA, the CDR3 is TGTGCCTCCACCGGGGGGACCGGGGAGCTGTTTTTT. The gene calls are TRBV10-3 and TRBJ2-2; 7 bases match TRBD2. The CDR3 length is 12 residues. Germline CDR1 and CDR2: ENHRY and SYGVKD. The V segment lost 11 bases and the J segment 5 bases; nucleotides outside the gene matches: 5.

This clonotype was counted a few times. V is TRBV10-3 and J is TRBJ1-2, with no clear D. The V and J ends lost 0 bases and 3 bases respectively, with 11 bases between them. The CDR3 length is 15 residues. CDR1 is ENHRY, CDR2 SYGVKD, per germline. The CDR3 region is CAISESLDEHYGYTF. The CDR3 region has the DNA TGTGCCATCAGTGAGTCCCTCGACGAACACTATGGCTACACCTTC.

There are a few counts of this clonotype. The J gene is TRBJ2-5, the V gene TRBV5-8; 11 bases line up with TRBD2. The CDR3 has 16 residues. V lost 0 bases and J lost 4; bases outside the gene matches: 5. Germline V gene sequence: CDR1 SGHTS, CDR2 YDEGEE. Here the CDR3 DNA reads TGTGCCAGCAGCTTGGAGCTAGCGGGGGGAACAGAGACCCAGTACTTC. This encodes CASSLELAGGTETQYF.

This clonotype was seen many times. V and J are TRBV6-5 and TRBJ1-2; 8 nucleotides agree with TRBD1. In germline, CDR1 is MNHEY, CDR2 SVGAGI. V dropped 3 bases and J dropped 6; count of bases not matched to a gene: 12. The CDR3 consists of 16 residues. CDR3 sequence (DNA): TGTGCCAGCAGTTATTTTATAGGTCAGGGGGCGAATGGCTACACCTTC. Protein sequence: CASSYFIGQGANGYTF.

This clonotype was seen ten or more times. The rearrangement links TRBV28 to TRBJ2-2, with 8 bases lining up with TRBD1. CDR3 size: 17 residues. The germline V gene encodes CDR1 MDHEN and CDR2 SYDVKM. The ends lost 7 bases at V and 1 base at J; junction bases unmatched: 11. The CDR3 spells CASKRLSGQENTGELFF. For the CDR3, the DNA is TGTGCCAGCAAAAGGCTTTCGGGACAGGAGAACACCGGGGAGCTGTTTTTT. The full variable domain, with the rest looked up from reference TRBV28 and TRBJ2-2, is DVKVTQSSRYLVKRTGEKVFLECVQDMDHENMFWYRQDPGLGLRLIYFSYDVKMKEKGDIPEGYSVSREKKERFSLILESASTNQTSMYLCASKRLSGQENTGELFFGEGSRLTVL.

This clonotype was detected ten times or more. V and J are TRBV29-1 and TRBJ2-1; the match to TRBD1 covers 8 bases. J gave up 6 bases and V 8 bases, and 6 bases lay outside the gene matches. Germline V CDR1 and CDR2: SQVTM, ANQGSEA. This CDR3 is built from 12 residues. The DNA of the CDR3 is TGCAGCACTCGGACAGGGTCCAATGAGCAGTTCTTC. Translating gives CSTRTGSNEQFF.

Only a few counts were recorded for this clonotype. The V gene is TRBV9, the J gene TRBJ2-3; 8 positions match TRBD2. Germline V gene lookup returns CDR1 SGDLS and CDR2 YYNGEE. The CDR3 is 16 amino acids. After removal of 4 bases from V and 3 bases from J, the junction contained 10 bases not matched to a gene. Here the CDR3 DNA reads TGTGCCAGCAGCCAGGGGCCCCAGCGGGGGACAGATACGCAGTATTTT. It yields the protein CASSQGPQRGTDTQYF.

This clonotype occurred many times. The DNA is left out, because the CDR3 cannot be placed on it with certainty; the CDR3 is given as TCRdb lists it. The chain employs TRBV7-5 and TRBJ2-1. TRBV7-5 is a pseudogene locus. 17 amino acids form the CDR3, both terminal residues included. CDR3 sequence reads: CISVSEEFHGRRGEQFF.

This clonotype appeared a few times. This CDR3 reads CASSVAGLGELFF. CDR3 nucleotides: TGTGCCAGCAGCGTAGCCGGGCTGGGGGAGCTGTTTTTT. This chain links TRBV9 with TRBJ2-2; D unresolved. Germline V gene lookup returns CDR1 SGDLS and CDR2 YYNGEE. V lost 0 bases to trimming and J lost 8 bases, with 8 bases between them. The CDR3 sequence is 13 residues long.

Remarks on this clonotype: One end of the junction does not line up with germline, which may come from a read error. The V call is TRBV10-3, the J call TRBJ1-3, with a possible D match to TRBD1 (6 bases). Per the germline V gene, CDR1 is ENHRY and CDR2 is SYGVKD. CDR3 size: 14 residues. This CDR3 is CAFSETGTGNTIYF. CDR3 in DNA: TGTGCCTTCAGTGAAACAGGGACTGGAAACACCATATATTTT.

In this sample, this clonotype turned up a few times. The V call is TRBV19, the J call TRBJ1-5; D is unresolved. CDR3 length equals 16 residues. The V gene lost 3 bases and the J gene lost 0 bases, with 12 bases spanning the gap. CDR1 is LNHDA, CDR2 SQIVND, per germline (reference sequence). CDR3 in amino acids: CASSILAASSNQPQHF. CDR3 in DNA: TGTGCCAGTAGTATCTTAGCAGCCTCTAGCAATCAGCCCCAGCATTTT.

The chain carries TRBV4-3 and TRBJ1-5, with a possible D match to TRBD1 (6 bases). There are 17 residues in the CDR3. The V gene's germline CDR1 is LGHNA and CDR2 YSLEER. Trimming left V 0 bases short and J 5 bases short, with 17 bases between. Written as DNA, the CDR3 is TGCGCCAGCAGCCAAGATTGGGGTCAGGGGCAATATCAGCCCCAGCATTTT. This gives the protein CASSQDWGQGQYQPQHF.

This clonotype was found many times. The chain joins TRBV6-2 or TRBV6-3 to TRBJ2-7; no clear D gene. Per the germline V gene, CDR1 is MNHEY and CDR2 is SVGEGT. The germline V and J ends were trimmed by 0 bases and 1 base, with 13 bases remaining between them. This CDR3 has 16 residues. The CDR3, as DNA: TGTGCCAGCAGTTACTCGATATGGGCCAATTCCTACGAGCAGTACTTC. This gives the protein CASSYSIWANSYEQYF.

This clonotype was detected ten times or more. This CDR3 is CASSQDALGVYEQYF. The CDR3 DNA reads TGCGCCAGCAGCCAAGATGCCCTGGGGGTGTACGAGCAGTACTTC. This sequence joins TRBV4-3 and TRBJ2-7; either TRBD1 or TRBD2 may supply D (5 bases each). V was trimmed by 0 bases and J by 4 bases, leaving 13 bases between them. This CDR3 contains 15 residues. Germline CDR1 reads LGHNA; CDR2 reads YSLEER.

The chain is built from TRBV7-3 and TRBJ1-3; D not certain. Germline CDR1 reads SGHTA; CDR2 reads FQGTGA. The CDR3 is made up of 13 amino acids. V was clipped by 0 bases and J by 8 bases, with 8 bases between them. The CDR3 sequence is CASSLTGEDTIYF. CDR3 nucleotide sequence: TGTGCCAGCAGCTTAACTGGGGAGGACACCATATATTTT.

In its sample, this clonotype was seen many times. This chain links TRBV20-1 with TRBJ2-7; D possibly corresponds to TRBD2 (6 bases). The germline V and J ends were trimmed by 1 base and 3 bases, with 7 bases remaining between them. Germline loops: CDR1 DFQATT, CDR2 SNEGSKA (reference sequence). The CDR3 consists of 12 residues. In nucleotides, the CDR3 is TGCAGTGCTAGAGGGCGGGGCTACGAGCAGTACGTC. It translates to CSARGRGYEQYV.